This T cell receptor (beta chain) was identified in a study of molecular identifiers for immune sequencing clone quantification. CDR3 size: 17 residues. Germline V gene lookup returns CDR1 SGHRS and CDR2 YFSETQ. V shed 2 bases and J shed 0 bases, with 14 bases lying between them. Study outcomes and limitations: Roughly 950,000 naive cells reportedly did not prevent detection of spiked Jurkat TCR RNA from one cell.

This clonotype was detected a few times. Its antigen remains unknown. The use of previously described methods and listed TCR primers produced the bulk TCR libraries. TCRdb processed the PCR reads anew with MiXCR; each CDR3 protein has one entry. The data show about half a million distinct CDR3 sequences, around 23% seen once. Sequencing was done on a sample of naive CD8+ T cells from blood, with Jurkat cell RNA spiked in. Subset in this sample: FACS-sorted CD8+CD4-CCR7+CD45RA+ naive T cells. The gene calls are TRBV5-1 and TRBJ2-2; no reliable D call. This receptor was taken from a human donor in good health. Some libraries in this study had Jurkat cell RNA spiked in. As DNA, the CDR3 is TGCGCCAGCAGCTTATTGGGATTGCTAGCGAACACCGGGGAGCTGTTTTTT. Protein: CASSLLGLLANTGELFF.